Listed here are 24 T cell receptor beta chains from one sample, sequenced in a study of T cell responses to AZD1222 COVID-19 vaccine. Clones were sequenced by immunoSEQ multiplex PCR, and TCRdb holds only the in-frame ones, with some missing. The data contain roughly 140,000 clones, 80% to 95% of them singletons. This material consisted of peripheral blood, taken on day 0 of MenACWY control vaccination. The origin of the receptors is an adult in good health.

The V gene is TRBV11-1, the J gene TRBJ1-1, with D tentatively TRBD1 (5 bases). The V end was cut by 5 bases, the J end by 11 bases, with 18 bases between. This CDR3 is built from 13 residues. Germline V gene data show CDR1 as SGHAT and CDR2 as FQDESV (reference sequence). The CDR3 loop reads CASSLGERIRAFF. The CDR3 DNA sequence: TGTGCCAGCAGCCTAGGGGAACGGATTCGGGCTTTCTTT. The full variable domain, its missing parts supplied by reference TRBV11-1 and TRBJ1-1, is EAEVAQSPRYKITEKSQAVAFWCDPISGHATLYWYRQILGQGPELLVQFQDESVVDDSQLPKDRFSAERLKGVDSTLKIQPAELGDSAMYLCASSLGERIRAFFGQGTRLTVV.

The chain combines TRBV3-1 (or the pseudogene TRBV3-2) with TRBJ2-7; 7 nucleotides match TRBD1. Germline V gene sequence: CDR1 LGHDT, CDR2 YNNKEL (reference sequence). The CDR3 has 15 residues. V shed 3 bases and J 6 bases; nucleotides not matched to a gene: 11. The CDR3 here is CASSQPRQGGLEQYF. CDR3 DNA sequence: TGTGCCAGCAGCCAGCCACGACAGGGCGGTCTCGAGCAGTACTTC.

V gene TRBV5-1 combines with J gene TRBJ1-1; 7 bases fit TRBD1. The CDR3 extends over 14 amino acids. The V gene end was trimmed by 5 bases and the J gene end by 2 bases; junction bases not matched to a gene: 6. Germline V lookup: CDR1 SGHRS, CDR2 YFSETQ. CDR3 DNA: TGCGCCAGCAGTCCCGGGACAGCTAACACTGAAGCTTTCTTT. Translated, it gives CASSPGTANTEAFF.

The V gene is TRBV5-1, the J gene TRBJ2-6; D possibly uses TRBD1 or TRBD2 (5 bases each). The CDR3 is 17 residues long. Germline CDR1 reads SGHRS; CDR2 reads YFSETQ. Trimming removed 4 bases at V and 0 bases at J, with 14 bases between. The CDR3 DNA reads TGCGCCAGCAGCGCGGGTTGGGGCGTCTCTGGGGCCAACGTCCTGACTTTC. It specifies CASSAGWGVSGANVLTF.

This chain joins TRBV2 and TRBJ2-1; perhaps TRBD2 as D (6 bases). This CDR3 has 13 residues. Germline CDR1 and CDR2: SNHLY and FYNNEI. Trimming took 6 bases from V and 7 from J, leaving 13 bases between them. The CDR3, as DNA: TGTGCCAGCAGCCTTGAGGGGAGGAATGAGCAGTTCTTC. Amino acid sequence: CASSLEGRNEQFF.

The chain is built from TRBV14 and TRBJ2-1; 10 bases align to TRBD2. From germline, CDR1 is SGHDN and CDR2 FVKESK. Trimming cost V 3 bases and J 9 bases; bases outside gene matches: 11. This CDR3 comprises 16 residues. Written as DNA, the CDR3 is TGTGCCAGCAGCCACCCGAGCAAGCGGGGGGGCAGTGAGCAGTTCTTC. Translated: CASSHPSKRGGSEQFF.

The CDR3 DNA reads as TGTGCCAGCAGCTTGGAACAGGGGTCCTACGAGCAGTACTTC. This translates into CASSLEQGSYEQYF. The chain employs TRBV5-6 and TRBJ2-7; 7 positions agree with TRBD1. Germline assignment: CDR1 SGHDT and CDR2 YYEEEE. The V and J ends lost 0 bases and 1 base, in that order; junction bases with no gene match: 1. There are 14 residues in the CDR3. Based on the CDR3 plus reference TRBV5-6 and TRBJ2-7, the full variable domain is DAGVTQSPTHLIKTRGQQVTLRCSPKSGHDTVSWYQQALGQGPQFIFQYYEEEERQRGNFPDRFSGHQFPNYSSELNVNALLLGDSALYLCASSLEQGSYEQYFGPGTRLTVT.

The chain is built from TRBV14 and TRBJ1-2; possible D gene TRBD1, 6 bases. This CDR3 comprises 14 residues. CDR1 and CDR2 (germline): SGHDN, FVKESK. Trimming pared 2 bases from V and 4 bases from J, leaving 11 bases between. CDR3 region: CASSQWGHSYGYTF. The CDR3, as DNA: TGTGCCAGCAGCCAATGGGGACACTCCTATGGCTACACCTTC.

This rearrangement joins TRBV2 to TRBJ1-1; TRBD1 agrees at 7 bases. The junction had 5 bases not matched to a gene; V was cut back by 6 bases and J by 1 base. Germline values: CDR1 SNHLY, CDR2 FYNNEI. The CDR3 runs to 14 residues. CDR3 bases: TGTGCCAGCAGCCCGGGACAGCGGAACACTGAAGCTTTCTTT. As protein: CASSPGQRNTEAFF.

This clone appeared once. V is TRBV28 and J is TRBJ2-6; D may be TRBD1 or TRBD2 (6 bases each). V lost 2 bases to trimming and J lost 4 bases, with 15 bases between them. The CDR3 is made up of 17 amino acids. The germline CDR1 and CDR2 sequences are MDHEN and SYDVKM. In DNA form, the CDR3 reads TGTGCCAGCAGTTTAGGGACACTAGCCCCCGGGGCCAACGTCCTGACTTTC. This sequence encodes CASSLGTLAPGANVLTF.

The chain uses TRBV14 and TRBJ2-7; 14 nucleotides line up with TRBD2. The germline V gene encodes CDR1 SGHDN and CDR2 FVKESK. The CDR3 loop spans 16 amino acids. The trim removed 5 bases at V and 2 bases at J, leaving 5 bases unmatched. The CDR3 region has the DNA TGTGCCAGCAGCAAGCTGGGACTAGCGGGAGCCTACGAGCAGTACTTC. The encoded protein is CASSKLGLAGAYEQYF.

The sample holds one count of this clone. V usage is TRBV2 and J usage is TRBJ1-1; D not certain. V was pared by 7 bases and J by 1 base, with 10 bases between. The CDR3 loop spans 13 amino acids. Germline V lookup: CDR1 SNHLY, CDR2 FYNNEI. CDR3 residues: CASTVGENTEAFF. The CDR3 DNA is TGTGCCAGCACTGTCGGGGAGAACACTGAAGCTTTCTTT.

V gene TRBV28 combines with J gene TRBJ2-7, with unresolved D. Germline CDR1 reads MDHEN; CDR2 reads SYDVKM. V was clipped by 2 bases and J by 0 bases, with 11 bases between them. This CDR3 has 15 residues. The CDR3 nucleotides are TGTGCCAGCAGTTTAACAGCCCTGAGCTCCTACGAGCAGTACTTC. Its protein is CASSLTALSSYEQYF. The full variable domain, rest sourced from reference TRBV28 and TRBJ2-7, is DVKVTQSSRYLVKRTGEKVFLECVQDMDHENMFWYRQDPGLGLRLIYFSYDVKMKEKGDIPEGYSVSREKKERFSLILESASTNQTSMYLCASSLTALSSYEQYFGPGTRLTVT.

This clone was counted a single time. The chain has TRBV2 and TRBJ1-4; TRBD1 matches at 10 bases. V shed 3 bases, J shed 1 base, and the junction held 5 bases outside the gene matches. Germline CDR1 reads SNHLY; CDR2 reads FYNNEI. The CDR3 contains 17 residues. The CDR3 DNA reads TGTGCCAGCAGTGAGAGGGACAGGGGTGGAACTAATGAAAAACTGTTTTTT. Residues: CASSERDRGGTNEKLFF.

This CDR3 is CASSPTVDQPQHF. CDR3 bases: TGTGCCAGCTCACCGACGGTTGATCAGCCCCAGCATTTT. The chain joins TRBV18 to TRBJ1-5; no clear D gene. CDR1 is KGHSH, CDR2 LQKENI, per germline. This CDR3 has 13 residues. The V end was cut by 3 bases, the J end by 5 bases, with 8 bases between.

This rearrangement joins TRBV7-9 to TRBJ2-1; maybe TRBD2 (6 bases). Trimming shortened V by 1 base and J by 7 bases, and 11 bases separated the two germline ends. This CDR3 is 14 amino acids long. CDR1 and CDR2 from the germline V gene are SEHNR and FQNEAQ (reference sequence). The CDR3 region is CASSLEAGRNEQFF. The CDR3 DNA is TGTGCCAGCAGCTTAGAAGCAGGGAGGAATGAGCAGTTCTTC.

The chain carries TRBV4-2 and TRBJ1-2; TRBD1 matches at 7 bases. After removal of 0 bases from V and 3 bases from J, the junction contained 7 bases not matched to a gene. Germline V lookup: CDR1 LGHNA, CDR2 YNFKEQ. The CDR3 is 16 amino acids. Here the CDR3 DNA reads TGTGCCAGCAGCCAAGATCTCGAAGGGGGCTACTATGGCTACACCTTC. Residues: CASSQDLEGGYYGYTF.

This sequence joins TRBV4-2 and TRBJ2-2, with D unresolved. The CDR3 has 16 residues. V lost 0 bases, J lost 4 bases, and 12 bases lay in between. The germline gives CDR1 LGHNA, CDR2 YNFKEQ. CDR3 sequence: CASSQDLARPTGELFF. The CDR3 DNA sequence: TGTGCCAGCAGCCAAGATCTGGCCAGGCCCACCGGGGAGCTGTTTTTT.

This clone was recorded once. The chain links TRBV9 to TRBJ1-4; a weak D match, TRBD1 (6 bases). The CDR3 spans 15 residues. CDR1 SGDLS and CDR2 YYNGEE come from the germline V gene. V lost 0 bases and J lost 6, with 12 bases in between. CDR3 DNA sequence: TGTGCCAGCAGCGTAGGTGGGGGGCACTATGAAAAACTGTTTTTT. Residues: CASSVGGGHYEKLFF.

The rearrangement uses TRBV7-9 and TRBJ1-2, with D possibly TRBD1 on 6 matching bases. V gave up 4 bases and J gave up 6 bases, with 12 bases separating them. The CDR3 loop spans 13 amino acids. Germline CDR1 is SEHNR and CDR2 is FQNEAQ (reference sequence). Here the CDR3 DNA reads TGTGCCAGCAGCTCAAGGGGGTGGGATGGCTACACCTTC. Translation gives CASSSRGWDGYTF. Full variable domain (missing parts from reference TRBV7-9 and TRBJ1-2): DTGVSQNPRHKITKRGQNVTFRCDPISEHNRLYWYRQTLGQGPEFLTYFQNEAQLEKSRLLSDRFSAERPKGSFSTLEIQRTEQGDSAMYLCASSSRGWDGYTFGSGTRLTVV.

The chain is built from TRBV27 and TRBJ1-6, with D perhaps TRBD1 (6 bases). The germline CDR1 and CDR2 sequences are MNHEY and SMNVEV (reference sequence). With 0 bases removed from V and 7 bases from J, the gap between germline ends came to 10 bases. This CDR3 is 15 amino acids long. The CDR3 sequence: CASSLSGGLNSPLHF. The DNA of the CDR3 is TGTGCCAGCAGTTTATCCGGGGGGCTCAATTCACCCCTCCACTTT.

The V and J genes are TRBV7-6 and TRBJ1-6; D gene uncertain. Deletions cut 3 bases from V and 9 bases from J, with 15 bases between. Germline lookup yields CDR1 SGHVS and CDR2 FNYEAQ. This CDR3 is 15 amino acids long. The CDR3 spells CASSLGSVSGSPLHF. CDR3 bases: TGTGCCAGCAGCTTGGGGAGCGTCTCAGGTTCACCCCTCCACTTT.

The V and J genes are TRBV28 and TRBJ1-1, with 8 bases lining up with TRBD1. Germline assignment: CDR1 MDHEN and CDR2 SYDVKM. Trimming cost V 4 bases and J 4 bases; bases outside gene matches: 11. CDR3 length equals 16 residues. CDR3: CASSSAAGGEVTEAFF. Here the CDR3 DNA reads TGTGCCAGCAGTTCCGCCGCAGGGGGCGAAGTCACTGAAGCTTTCTTT.

The CDR3 bases are TGTGCCAGCAGTTTGACAGGGACGTCTAACTATGGCTACACCTTC. This encodes CASSLTGTSNYGYTF. V is TRBV6-5 and J is TRBJ1-2; 7 bases are a match to TRBD1. With V trimmed by 4 bases and J by 0 bases, 5 bases remained unmatched. The CDR3 has 15 residues. Germline CDR1 MNHEY, CDR2 SVGAGI.